One and the same sample provided the 2 T cell receptor beta chains below, sequenced in a study of human T cells and chemical hapten exposure. Via MiXCR, TCRdb re-called the RACE reads, giving one row per CDR3 protein. The sample has some 36,000 distinct CDR3 sequences, around 7.6% seen once. The time point was: pre-sensitization, week 0. Noted treatment: therapeutic diphenylcyclopropenone sensitization with weekly scalp DPC. The specimen was whole blood, collected in connection with sensitization to the hapten diphenylcyclopropenone (DPC). The receptors were gathered from a woman in her fifties or sixties with alopecia areata. Some clones in this sample may be carry-over from other donors' samples.

In this sample, this clonotype turned up a few times. This chain joins TRBV2 and TRBJ1-1; D not certain. The V end lost 2 bases, the J end lost 0 bases, and 13 bases lay between the germline ends. Germline V gene sequence: CDR1 SNHLY, CDR2 FYNNEI. The CDR3 totals 16 residues. CDR3 nucleotide sequence: TGTGCCAGCAGTGAAACGGGGAGGGTCATGAACACTGAAGCTTTCTTT. Protein product: CASSETGRVMNTEAFF.

The V and J genes are TRBV29-1 and TRBJ2-1; D possibly corresponds to TRBD2 (6 bases). V dropped 6 bases and J dropped 2 bases, with 11 bases sitting between them. The CDR3 length is 13 residues. Germline CDR1 is SQVTM and CDR2 is ANQGSEA. The DNA of the CDR3 is TGCAGCGTAAGACTAGATACCTACAATGAGCAGTTCTTC. Residues: CSVRLDTYNEQFF.